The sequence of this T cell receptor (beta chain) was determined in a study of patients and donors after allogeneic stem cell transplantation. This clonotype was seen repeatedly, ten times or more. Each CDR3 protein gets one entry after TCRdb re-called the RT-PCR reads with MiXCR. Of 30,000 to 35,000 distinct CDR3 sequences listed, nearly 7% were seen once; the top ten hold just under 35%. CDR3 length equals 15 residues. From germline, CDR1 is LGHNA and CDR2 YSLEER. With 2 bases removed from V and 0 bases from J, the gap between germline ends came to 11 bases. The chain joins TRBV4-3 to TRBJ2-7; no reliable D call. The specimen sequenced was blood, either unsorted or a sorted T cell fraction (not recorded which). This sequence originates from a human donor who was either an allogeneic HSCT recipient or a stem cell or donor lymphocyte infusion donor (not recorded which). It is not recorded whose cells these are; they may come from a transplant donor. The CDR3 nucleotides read TGCGCCAGCAGCCAAAGGTGGGCGAACTCCTACGAGCAGTACTTC. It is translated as CASSQRWANSYEQYF.